Listed here are 8 T cell receptor beta chains from one sample, sequenced in a study of shared clonotypes between healthy human individuals. Data came from immunoSEQ multiplex PCR; TCRdb stores just in-frame clones and leaves some out. The table records over 800,000 clones, about 91% of them present only once. Positive CCR7 selection of CD45RO-negative cells yielded the naive CD8 cells, and terminally differentiated effector memory CD45RA+ cells were excluded. Sequencing was done on a sample of naive CD8+ T cells sorted from blood. The origin of the receptors is a man aged 30 to 39 in good health.

About this clone: Sequence at one end of the junction differs from germline and may be a read error. The CDR3 nucleotides are TGTGCCAGCAGCTTGGTCAGGGACACAGAAGCTTTCTTT. Its protein is CASSLVRDTEAFF. The chain links TRBV5-5 to TRBJ1-1, with TRBD1 as a possible D gene (6 bases). This CDR3 contains 13 residues. Germline CDR1 SGHKS, CDR2 YYEKEE (reference sequence).

This sequence joins TRBV9 and TRBJ2-1; 11 nucleotides agree with TRBD1. Germline CDR1 and CDR2: SGDLS and YYNGEE. The CDR3 is 14 amino acids. V lost 5 bases to trimming and J lost 6 bases; unmatched junction nucleotides: 4. CDR3 residues: CASSWGTGGNEQFF. As DNA, the CDR3 is TGTGCCAGCAGTTGGGGGACAGGGGGCAATGAGCAGTTCTTC. The variable domain in full, with the rest retrieved from reference TRBV9 and TRBJ2-1, is DSGVTQTPKHLITATGQRVTLRCSPRSGDLSVYWYQQSLDQGLQFLIQYYNGEERAKGNILERFSAQQFPDLHSELNLSSLELGDSALYFCASSWGTGGNEQFFGPGTRLTVL.

CDR3 sequence (DNA): TGTGCCAGCAGTCCACGGGGGGGTCGGGATGAGCAGTTCTTC. Encoded protein: CASSPRGGRDEQFF. The chain carries TRBV27 and TRBJ2-1, with 8 bases lining up with TRBD2. From germline, CDR1 is MNHEY and CDR2 SMNVEV (reference sequence). V was clipped by 5 bases and J by 8 bases; unmatched bases: 8. The CDR3 runs to 14 residues.

This clone was observed once. This rearrangement joins TRBV15 to TRBJ2-2; D is undetermined. Trimming removed 5 bases from V and 0 bases from J, with 10 bases in between. The CDR3 is 15 amino acids. Germline CDR1 reads LNHNV; CDR2 reads YYDKDF (reference sequence). The CDR3 sequence: CATSPSGSNTGELFF. DNA for the CDR3: TGTGCCACCAGCCCGAGTGGGTCGAACACCGGGGAGCTGTTTTTT.

The rearrangement joins TRBV5-4 to TRBJ2-1, with 15 positions matching TRBD2. The CDR3 is made up of 15 amino acids. After removal of 0 bases from V and 8 bases from J, the junction contained 0 bases not matched to a gene. The germline CDR1 and CDR2 sequences are SGHNT and YYREEE (reference sequence). The CDR3 DNA is TGTGCCAGCAGCTTGGGGACTAGCGGGAGGGATGAGCAGTTCTTC. This encodes CASSLGTSGRDEQFF.

This chain uses TRBV27 with TRBJ2-3; tentatively, D is TRBD2 (5 bases). Per germline, CDR1 MNHEY and CDR2 SMNVEV (reference sequence). The ends were cut back, 7 bases at V and 0 bases at J, with 11 bases in the middle. The CDR3 contains 14 residues. This CDR3 reads CASTEGHSTDTQYF. The CDR3, as DNA: TGTGCCAGCACCGAGGGCCATAGCACAGATACGCAGTATTTT.

This clone has only a few counts. This chain uses TRBV6-5 with TRBJ2-1, with D possibly TRBD2 on 5 matching bases. V lost 5 bases, J lost 6 bases, and 17 bases lay in between. Germline V lookup: CDR1 MNHEY, CDR2 SVGAGI. The CDR3 is 15 amino acids. CDR3 protein: CASSIGAAEPNEQFF. The CDR3 nucleotides read TGTGCCAGCAGTATCGGAGCGGCGGAGCCCAATGAGCAGTTCTTC.

The chain joins TRBV9 to TRBJ2-1, with 9 bases that match TRBD2. CDR3 length: 18 amino acids. V was clipped by 3 bases and J by 4 bases; unmatched bases: 14. Germline CDR1 is SGDLS and CDR2 is YYNGEE. For the CDR3, the DNA is TGTGCCAGCAGCGACTCGTTCTCCGGGACTAGCATATACAATGAGCAGTTCTTC. This codes for CASSDSFSGTSIYNEQFF.